These 8 T cell receptor beta chains share one sample of origin, sequenced in a study of shared clonotypes between healthy human individuals. The assay was immunoSEQ multiplex PCR, and TCRdb's table has in-frame clones only and misses some. Altogether more than 450,000 clones are present, approximately 79% being singletons, with the ten largest covering roughly 13%. The sequencing sample was made of PBMCs. These receptors came from a woman between 40 and 50 years old in good health. Some clones in this sample may be carry-over from other donors' samples.

The V gene is TRBV6-1, the J gene TRBJ2-7, with TRBD1 as a possible D gene (6 bases). CDR1 is MNHNS and CDR2 is SASEGT in the germline V gene. Trimming removed 7 bases at V and 0 bases at J, with 13 bases between. The CDR3 totals 14 residues. DNA of the CDR3: TGTGCCAGCATCAAGGACAGCATCTCCTACGAGCAGTACTTC. Translation: CASIKDSISYEQYF.

The V and J genes are TRBV14 and TRBJ2-1; D is uncertain. With 0 bases removed from V and 4 bases from J, the gap between germline ends came to 13 bases. Germline values: CDR1 SGHDN, CDR2 FVKESK. This CDR3 is built from 16 residues. The DNA for the CDR3 is TGTGCCAGCAGCCAAGAGTACGGTGGATTTTACAATGAGCAGTTCTTC. Its protein product is CASSQEYGGFYNEQFF.

The chain is built from TRBV28 and TRBJ2-3; D gene unclear. The CDR3 loop spans 12 amino acids. Between the trimmed V and J ends, which lost 5 bases and 2 bases, there was a span of 5 bases. Germline lookup yields CDR1 MDHEN and CDR2 SYDVKM. The CDR3 here is CASSLYTDTQYF. DNA for the CDR3: TGTGCCAGCAGTCTTTACACAGATACGCAGTATTTT. Combining the CDR3 with reference TRBV28 and TRBJ2-3 gives the whole variable domain DVKVTQSSRYLVKRTGEKVFLECVQDMDHENMFWYRQDPGLGLRLIYFSYDVKMKEKGDIPEGYSVSREKKERFSLILESASTNQTSMYLCASSLYTDTQYFGPGTRLTVL.

This rearrangement joins TRBV7-6 to TRBJ2-7, with 9 bases lining up with TRBD2. Germline V gives CDR1 SGHVS, CDR2 FNYEAQ. CDR3 length: 15 residues. V was pared by 3 bases and J by 0 bases, with 3 bases of the junction left unmatched. CDR3 sequence reads: CASSFGGRASYEQYF. DNA for the CDR3: TGTGCCAGCAGCTTTGGCGGGAGGGCCTCCTACGAGCAGTACTTC.

The J gene is TRBJ2-7, the V gene TRBV10-3; 7 bases match TRBD1. V shed 0 bases, J shed 1 base, and the junction held 3 bases outside the gene matches. The CDR3 is 15 residues long. Germline V lookup: CDR1 ENHRY, CDR2 SYGVKD. Written as DNA, the CDR3 is TGTGCCATCAGTGAGTCTCGGGACAGATCCTACGAGCAGTACTTC. The encoded protein is CAISESRDRSYEQYF.

This chain joins TRBV5-1 and TRBJ2-7; tentative D call: TRBD1 (5 bases). CDR1 and CDR2 (germline): SGHRS, YFSETQ. Trimming removed 4 bases at V and 2 bases at J, with 10 bases between. This CDR3 spans 13 amino acids. CDR3 nucleotide sequence: TGCGCCAGCAGCAGGGGCAGGGCCTACGAGCAGTACTTC. This sequence encodes CASSRGRAYEQYF.

The CDR3 region has the DNA TGTGCCAGCTCACCTCCCCGGGGTTCGAGACAGGGGGGCTATGGCTACACCTTC. This sequence encodes CASSPPRGSRQGGYGYTF. The gene calls are TRBV18 and TRBJ1-2; 9 bases fit TRBD1. This CDR3 is 18 amino acids long. Trimming took 3 bases from V and 4 from J; bases not matched to a gene: 15. Germline V gives CDR1 KGHSH, CDR2 LQKENI. Full variable domain (remainder filled in from reference TRBV18 and TRBJ1-2): NAGVMQNPRHLVRRRGQEARLRCSPMKGHSHVYWYRQLPEEGLKFMVYLQKENIIDESGMPKERFSAEFPKEGPSILRIQQVVRGDSAAYFCASSPPRGSRQGGYGYTFGSGTRLTVV.

The J gene is TRBJ2-5, the V gene TRBV7-2, with D hard to call. CDR1 is SGHTA, CDR2 FQGNSA, per germline. CDR3 length: 15 residues. The V gene lost 0 bases and the J gene lost 4 bases, with 12 bases spanning the gap. The CDR3 loop reads CASSLARGLRETQYF. CDR3 DNA: TGTGCCAGCAGCTTAGCGCGCGGCCTACGAGAGACCCAGTACTTC. Combining the CDR3 with reference TRBV7-2 and TRBJ2-5 gives the whole variable domain GAGVSQSPSNKVTEKGKDVELRCDPISGHTALYWYRQSLGQGLEFLIYFQGNSAPDKSGLPSDRFSAERTGGSVSTLTIQRTQQEDSAVYLCASSLARGLRETQYFGPGTRLLVL.